The 5 T cell receptor beta chains reported below all come from one sample, sequenced in a study of identical twins. In TCRdb, the 5' RACE reads were re-called with MiXCR into one record per CDR3 protein. The data show 420,000 or so distinct CDR3 sequences, around a sixth seen once. Input material: naive T cells sorted from blood. The receptors were sampled from a man aged 50 to 60 in good health.

This clonotype was recorded at least ten times. The chain couples TRBV13 to TRBJ1-2; D is uncertain. Between the trimmed V and J ends, which lost 0 bases and 7 bases, there was a span of 9 bases. Looked up from germline, CDR1 is PRHDT and CDR2 is FYEKMQ (reference sequence). The CDR3 runs to 13 residues. The CDR3 coding sequence is TGTGCCAGCAGCTTAGGCGCGACACTTGGCTACACCTTC. Residues: CASSLGATLGYTF. Full variable domain (outside the CDR3, taken from reference TRBV13 and TRBJ1-2): AAGVIQSPRHLIKEKRETATLKCYPIPRHDTVYWYQQGPGQDPQFLISFYEKMQSDKGSIPDRFSAQQFSDYHSELNMSSLELGDSALYFCASSLGATLGYTFGSGTRLTVV.

The sample holds a few counts of this clonotype. The chain has TRBV5-4 and TRBJ1-2; 9 bases fit TRBD1. CDR1 SGHNT and CDR2 YYREEE come from the germline V gene (reference sequence). The trim removed 7 bases at V and 2 bases at J, leaving 12 bases unmatched. This CDR3 contains 16 residues. The CDR3 spells CASSLGGQGGNYGYTF. The DNA for the CDR3 is TGTGCCAGCTCCCTGGGGGGACAGGGTGGCAACTATGGCTACACCTTC.

This clonotype turned up a few times. The chain has TRBV7-9 and TRBJ1-4; D gene uncertain. The germline gives CDR1 SEHNR, CDR2 FQNEAQ (reference sequence). CDR3 length equals 15 residues. V was trimmed by 2 bases and J by 0 bases, leaving 7 bases between them. The CDR3 DNA reads TGTGCCAGCAGCTTATTGGGCCCAACTAATGAAAAACTGTTTTTT. Translated, it gives CASSLLGPTNEKLFF.

The J gene is TRBJ2-7, the V gene TRBV10-3; D ambiguous. V was shortened by 2 bases and J by 7 bases, with 12 bases between the two germline ends. This CDR3 comprises 13 residues. Germline lookup yields CDR1 ENHRY and CDR2 SYGVKD. The CDR3 sequence: CAISETRASEQYF. Written as DNA, the CDR3 is TGTGCCATCAGTGAGACCCGGGCCTCGGAGCAGTACTTC.

This clonotype showed up just a few times. The CDR3 loop reads CASSLARQGGNTEAFF. CDR3 nucleotides: TGCGCCAGCAGCTTGGCCCGACAGGGAGGGAACACTGAAGCTTTCTTT. This chain links TRBV5-1 with TRBJ1-1; 7 bases line up with TRBD1. There are 16 residues in the CDR3. J lost 1 base, V lost 0 bases, and 6 bases had no gene match. Germline V gives CDR1 SGHRS, CDR2 YFSETQ. The variable domain in full, with the rest retrieved from reference TRBV5-1 and TRBJ1-1, is KAGVTQTPRYLIKTRGQQVTLSCSPISGHRSVSWYQQTPGQGLQFLFEYFSETQRNKGNFPGRFSGRQFSNSRSEMNVSTLELGDSALYLCASSLARQGGNTEAFFGQGTRLTVV.